This is a list of T cell receptor beta chains from one sample in a study of cytomegalovirus exposure and HLA in healthy donors. The table came from immunoSEQ multiplex PCR; TCRdb's copy has only in-frame clones and leaves some out. The sample lists some 140,000 clones; approximately 87% were seen once. Sequenced sample: PBMCs. Receptors were obtained from a young man in good health and CMV-seronegative. Both conserved end residues are part of each CDR3. D genes are given only for firm matches. The size entry is marked missing in some rows and otherwise reads once, few, many or a size class.

v_call: TRBV10-3; d_call: -; clone_size: -; j_call: TRBJ1-1; cdr3_aa: CAISESTTTMVGGGEAFF; cdr3_nt: TGTGCCATCAGTGAGTCGACCACAACCATGGTGGGGGGGGGAGAAGCTTTCTTT
v_call: TRBV7-7; d_call: -; clone_size: -; j_call: TRBJ2-5; cdr3_aa: CASSLTTEETQYF; cdr3_nt: TGTGCCAGCAGCCTTACTACGGAGGAGACCCAGTACTTC
v_call: TRBV6-4; d_call: -; clone_size: few; j_call: TRBJ2-3; cdr3_aa: CASSDKGPGQDTDTQYF; cdr3_nt: TGTGCCAGCAGTGATAAGGGCCCGGGACAAGACACAGATACGCAGTATTTT
v_call: TRBV2; d_call: TRBD1; clone_size: -; j_call: TRBJ2-7; cdr3_aa: CASSAGTAYEQYF; cdr3_nt: TGTGCCAGCAGCGCCGGGACAGCCTACGAGCAGTACTTC
v_call: TRBV28; d_call: TRBD2; clone_size: -; j_call: TRBJ2-1; cdr3_aa: CAFGSGSAKNEQFF; cdr3_nt: TGTGCCTTTGGGAGCGGGAGCGCCAAGAATGAGCAGTTCTTC
v_call: TRBV5-5; d_call: -; clone_size: -; j_call: TRBJ2-7; cdr3_aa: CASSLAPGSSYEQYF; cdr3_nt: TGTGCCAGCAGCTTGGCCCCGGGAAGCTCCTACGAGCAGTACTTC
v_call: TRBV28; d_call: -; clone_size: -; j_call: TRBJ1-3; cdr3_aa: CASSLLGGNSGNTIYF; cdr3_nt: TGTGCCAGCAGTTTATTGGGGGGGAACTCTGGAAACACCATATATTTT
v_call: TRBV13; d_call: TRBD1; clone_size: once; j_call: TRBJ2-7; cdr3_aa: CASGYRDRAYEQYF; cdr3_nt: TGTGCCAGCGGGTACCGGGACAGAGCATACGAGCAGTACTTC
v_call: TRBV6-5; d_call: -; clone_size: -; j_call: TRBJ1-3; cdr3_aa: CASSYSRGSGNTIYF; cdr3_nt: TGTGCCAGCAGTTACTCTCGGGGCTCTGGAAACACCATATATTTT
v_call: TRBV6-5; d_call: -; clone_size: once; j_call: TRBJ1-2; cdr3_aa: CASSTINTFGYTF; cdr3_nt: TGTGCCAGCAGTACCATTAACACATTCGGCTACACCTTC
v_call: TRBV25-1; d_call: -; clone_size: -; j_call: TRBJ2-3; cdr3_aa: CASSEWVETPAGDTQYF; cdr3_nt: TGTGCCAGCAGTGAATGGGTGGAAACTCCAGCAGGAGATACGCAGTATTTT
v_call: TRBV7-8; d_call: TRBD2; clone_size: -; j_call: TRBJ2-3; cdr3_aa: CASSLWAGDPDTQYF; cdr3_nt: TGTGCCAGCAGCTTGTGGGCGGGAGACCCAGATACGCAGTATTTT
v_call: TRBV7-9; d_call: TRBD2; clone_size: -; j_call: TRBJ2-7; cdr3_aa: CASSSGLAGGSSYEQYF; cdr3_nt: TGTGCCAGCAGCTCGGGACTAGCGGGGGGGAGCTCCTACGAGCAGTACTTC
v_call: TRBV19; d_call: -; clone_size: -; j_call: TRBJ1-2; cdr3_aa: CATLGTSDYGYTF; cdr3_nt: TGTGCCACCCTCGGGACTTCGGACTATGGCTACACCTTC
v_call: TRBV27; d_call: TRBD1; clone_size: -; j_call: TRBJ2-7; cdr3_aa: CASSFLGTGEVYEQYF; cdr3_nt: TGTGCCAGCAGTTTCCTAGGGACAGGGGAAGTCTACGAGCAGTACTTC
v_call: TRBV5-5; d_call: -; clone_size: -; j_call: TRBJ2-7; cdr3_aa: CASSLATAGINEQYF; cdr3_nt: TGTGCCAGCAGCTTGGCCACTGCAGGGATCAACGAGCAGTACTTC
v_call: TRBV6-6; d_call: -; clone_size: -; j_call: TRBJ2-7; cdr3_aa: CASSLQVLGYEQYF; cdr3_nt: TGTGCCAGCAGTTTACAGGTACTTGGGTACGAGCAGTACTTC
v_call: TRBV11-3; d_call: -; clone_size: -; j_call: TRBJ2-1; cdr3_aa: CASSGEDRNNEQFF; cdr3_nt: TGTGCCAGCAGCGGGGAGGACCGCAACAATGAGCAGTTCTTC
v_call: TRBV19; d_call: TRBD1; clone_size: -; j_call: TRBJ1-1; cdr3_aa: CASSIVLGDRATEAFF; cdr3_nt: TGTGCCAGTAGTATAGTACTGGGGGACAGGGCCACTGAAGCTTTCTTT
v_call: TRBV11-2; d_call: -; clone_size: few; j_call: TRBJ2-5; cdr3_aa: CASSLWSEEAETQYF; cdr3_nt: TGTGCCAGCAGCTTATGGTCTGAGGAGGCGGAGACCCAGTACTTC
v_call: TRBV7-2; d_call: -; clone_size: -; j_call: TRBJ1-6; cdr3_aa: CASSLGRISYNSPLHF; cdr3_nt: TGTGCCAGCAGCTTGGGGAGGATTTCCTATAATTCACCCCTCCACTTT
v_call: TRBV7-2; d_call: TRBD1; clone_size: -; j_call: TRBJ1-6; cdr3_aa: CASSFLGQDNSPLHF; cdr3_nt: TGTGCCAGCAGCTTCCTGGGACAGGATAATTCACCCCTCCACTTT
v_call: TRBV7-8; d_call: -; clone_size: -; j_call: TRBJ2-7; cdr3_aa: CASSLAPDEQYF; cdr3_nt: TGTGCCAGCAGCTTAGCGCCAGACGAGCAGTACTTC
v_call: TRBV5-4; d_call: -; clone_size: -; j_call: TRBJ2-3; cdr3_aa: CASSLAGAADTQYF; cdr3_nt: TGTGCCAGCAGCTTGGCGGGAGCGGCAGATACGCAGTATTTT
v_call: TRBV11-2; d_call: TRBD2; clone_size: -; j_call: TRBJ2-1; cdr3_aa: CASSLDSGGGYNEQFF; cdr3_nt: TGTGCCAGCAGCTTAGATAGCGGGGGGGGATACAATGAGCAGTTCTTC
v_call: TRBV27; d_call: TRBD2; clone_size: -; j_call: TRBJ2-7; cdr3_aa: CASSSTSGIRSEQYF; cdr3_nt: TGTGCCAGCAGTTCAACTAGCGGGATAAGGTCCGAGCAGTACTTC
v_call: TRBV25-1; d_call: TRBD1; clone_size: -; j_call: TRBJ2-4; cdr3_aa: CASSEPQGAGKNIQYF; cdr3_nt: TGTGCCAGCAGTGAACCACAGGGGGCAGGCAAAAACATTCAGTACTTC
v_call: TRBV30; d_call: -; clone_size: -; j_call: TRBJ2-7; cdr3_aa: CACGESGDEQYF; cdr3_nt: TGTGCCTGTGGCGAATCAGGGGACGAGCAGTACTTC
v_call: TRBV28; d_call: -; clone_size: -; j_call: TRBJ2-1; cdr3_aa: CASRGRGNEQFF; cdr3_nt: TGTGCCAGCAGGGGCCGCGGGAATGAGCAGTTCTTC
v_call: TRBV28; d_call: TRBD1; clone_size: -; j_call: TRBJ1-2; cdr3_aa: CASSSGQGGFGGYTF; cdr3_nt: TGTGCCAGCAGCTCTGGACAGGGCGGCTTCGGCGGCTACACCTTC
v_call: TRBV11-2; d_call: TRBD1; clone_size: -; j_call: TRBJ2-2; cdr3_aa: CASRPPGQGMTGELFF; cdr3_nt: TGTGCCAGCAGGCCACCGGGACAGGGGATGACCGGGGAGCTGTTTTTT
v_call: TRBV7-2; d_call: -; clone_size: -; j_call: TRBJ2-7; cdr3_aa: CASSRSSYEQYF; cdr3_nt: TGTGCCAGCAGCCGCAGCTCCTACGAGCAGTACTTC
v_call: TRBV10-3; d_call: -; clone_size: few; j_call: TRBJ1-1; cdr3_aa: CAISPDKVTEAFF; cdr3_nt: TGTGCCATCAGCCCGGACAAGGTCACTGAAGCTTTCTTT
v_call: TRBV9; d_call: -; clone_size: -; j_call: TRBJ2-7; cdr3_aa: CASSVSPGEAYEQYF; cdr3_nt: TGTGCCAGCAGCGTATCACCGGGGGAAGCTTACGAGCAGTACTTC
v_call: TRBV4-2; d_call: -; clone_size: -; j_call: TRBJ2-6; cdr3_aa: CASSSTGANVLTF; cdr3_nt: TGTGCCAGCAGCTCTACTGGGGCCAACGTCCTGACTTTC
v_call: TRBV10-2; d_call: -; clone_size: -; j_call: TRBJ1-5; cdr3_aa: CASSVMVGARFNQPQHF; cdr3_nt: TGCGCCAGCAGTGTGATGGTGGGGGCGAGGTTCAATCAGCCCCAGCATTTT
v_call: TRBV28; d_call: TRBD2; clone_size: few; j_call: TRBJ2-4; cdr3_aa: CASSAYRRGGKNIQYF; cdr3_nt: TGTGCCAGCAGTGCATACCGTCGGGGAGGGAAAAACATTCAGTACTTC
v_call: TRBV30; d_call: TRBD1; clone_size: -; j_call: TRBJ2-7; cdr3_aa: CAVGTGGYEQYF; cdr3_nt: TGTGCCGTAGGGACAGGGGGTTACGAGCAGTACTTC
v_call: TRBV6-1; d_call: TRBD2; clone_size: -; j_call: TRBJ2-3; cdr3_aa: CASSGLAGPDTQYF; cdr3_nt: TGTGCCAGCAGTGGACTAGCGGGCCCAGATACGCAGTATTTT
v_call: TRBV28; d_call: -; clone_size: -; j_call: TRBJ2-1; cdr3_aa: CASRPSRGKREQFF; cdr3_nt: TGTGCCAGCAGGCCCAGTAGGGGTAAACGTGAGCAGTTCTTC
v_call: TRBV11-2; d_call: -; clone_size: -; j_call: TRBJ2-5; cdr3_aa: CASSLGGLKTQYF; cdr3_nt: TGTGCCAGCAGCTTAGGAGGGCTAAAGACCCAGTACTTC
v_call: TRBV6-5; d_call: -; clone_size: -; j_call: TRBJ1-2; cdr3_aa: CASSYRRVGGYTF; cdr3_nt: TGTGCCAGCAGTTACCGCAGGGTCGGAGGCTACACCTTC